This T cell receptor (beta chain) is drawn from a study of T cells after yellow fever vaccination. Study-level background: Any fraction with a low cell number was prepared using SMART-Seq v4 Ultra Low Input. Whole-study findings and limits: The secondary response showed a weaker magnitude and a faster peak, day 5 versus 15.

TCRdb re-called the 5' RACE reads with MiXCR, one entry per CDR3 protein. The sample yields a few hundred thousand distinct CDR3 sequences, roughly 8% seen once. The CDR3 has 14 amino acids. In germline, CDR1 is MNHEY, CDR2 SMNVEV (reference sequence). Trimming removed 5 bases from V and 8 bases from J; junction bases left unmatched: 9. To note about this clonotype: Its specificity is unknown.

The sequences come from PBMCs, collected roughly 45 days after the first yellow fever vaccination. This chain uses TRBV27 with TRBJ1-2, with 9 bases lining up with TRBD1. This clonotype was obtained from a man aged 18 to 35 who received the YFV17D yellow fever vaccine. The CDR3 DNA sequence: TGTGCCAGCAGTCACTATCGACAGGGGGAGGGCTACACCTTC. Its protein is CASSHYRQGEGYTF.